The T cell receptor beta chain under discussion was sequenced for a study of radiotherapy plus CTLA-4 blockade in lung cancer. Germline CDR1 and CDR2: LGHNA and YSLEER. The CDR3 spans 13 residues. V lost 5 bases to trimming and J lost 4 bases, with 11 bases between them. Data came from immunoSEQ multiplex PCR; TCRdb stores just in-frame clones and leaves some out. The repertoire holds some 46,000 clones, with roughly 80% as singletons. The sequencing here drew on peripheral blood, taken from a patient treated with radiotherapy plus ipilimumab. The receptor was isolated from a human donor with non-small cell lung cancer who had stable disease on radiotherapy plus ipilimumab. The V call is TRBV4-3, the J call TRBJ1-1; D not resolved. The CDR3 coding sequence is TGCGCCAGCAGCGCCTCAGGTGGCACTGAAGCTTTCTTT. Translating gives CASSASGGTEAFF.